One and the same sample provided the 11 T cell receptor beta chains below, sequenced in a study of beta chain features in type 1 diabetes (dated by TCRdb to between 2017 and 2018). Libraries were built with the immunoSEQ multiplex PCR assay. The entire amount of isolated RNA was reverse transcribed using the High Capacity cDNA Reverse Transcription Kit, so the sequenced TCRB transcripts were expressed ones. TCRdb re-hosts the immuneACCESS table, in-frame sequences only. Its copies lack some clones; in the studies checked, an unresolved V gene accounts for under half of them, and the cause for the rest is not known. The table for this sample lists about 410,000 clones; around 13% of them were counted only once. The ten most abundant clones make up roughly 0.033% of the sample. Specimen: naive CD4+ T cells from blood. This specimen's cell subset or site label, per the study, means: true naive CD4+ T cells. The receptors were gathered from a man aged 25 to 40 in good health.

The count of this clone is one. The chain couples TRBV7-9 to TRBJ2-1, with 11 bases matching TRBD2. This CDR3 comprises 14 residues. Germline values: CDR1 SEHNR, CDR2 FQNEAQ (reference sequence). V dropped 5 bases and J dropped 9; count of bases not matched to a gene: 6. The CDR3 nucleotides are TGTGCCAGCAGCACGACTAGCGGGAAAAGTGAGCAGTTCTTC. Amino acid sequence: CASSTTSGKSEQFF.

In this sample, this clone turned up a few times. The chain links TRBV27 to TRBJ2-3; possibly TRBD1 for D (6 bases). Germline V gene lookup returns CDR1 MNHEY and CDR2 SMNVEV (reference sequence). V lost 4 bases and J lost 4, with 15 bases in between. The CDR3 spans 15 residues. CDR3 region: CASSSPNRVADTQYF. CDR3 nucleotides: TGTGCCAGCAGTTCTCCGAACAGGGTCGCAGATACGCAGTATTTT.

This rearrangement joins TRBV2 to TRBJ2-7; D is unresolved. The CDR3 extends over 10 amino acids. Germline CDR1 and CDR2: SNHLY and FYNNEI. The ends were cut back, 8 bases at V and 7 bases at J, with 9 bases in the middle. CDR3 nucleotide sequence: TGTGCCAGCTCCCCTGGGGAGCAGTACTTC. Translated, it gives CASSPGEQYF.

This clone has more than one count but fewer than ten. V usage is TRBV7-9 and J usage is TRBJ2-3; D uncertain. Germline V lookup: CDR1 SEHNR, CDR2 FQNEAQ (reference sequence). This CDR3 is built from 12 residues. V gave up 6 bases and J gave up 4 bases, with 8 bases separating them. CDR3 region: CASRLDPDTQYF. CDR3 sequence (DNA): TGTGCCAGCAGGTTGGACCCAGATACGCAGTATTTT.

This clone was counted a few times. The V and J genes are TRBV5-1 and TRBJ2-1; D remains ambiguous. The CDR3 loop spans 14 amino acids. The V gene lost 4 bases and the J gene lost 8 bases, with 16 bases spanning the gap. Germline CDR1 SGHRS, CDR2 YFSETQ. CDR3 nucleotide sequence: TGCGCCAGCAGCCCCACCCTGACTCCAGATGAGCAGTTCTTC. Amino acid sequence: CASSPTLTPDEQFF. The full variable domain, with the rest looked up from reference TRBV5-1 and TRBJ2-1, is KAGVTQTPRYLIKTRGQQVTLSCSPISGHRSVSWYQQTPGQGLQFLFEYFSETQRNKGNFPGRFSGRQFSNSRSEMNVSTLELGDSALYLCASSPTLTPDEQFFGPGTRLTVL.

The V and J genes are TRBV7-9 and TRBJ2-7, with 7 bases matching TRBD2. V shed 7 bases, J shed 7 bases, and the junction held 13 bases outside the gene matches. CDR3 length: 14 amino acids. Germline CDR1 reads SEHNR; CDR2 reads FQNEAQ (reference sequence). This CDR3 reads CASTRTPSGLEQYV. CDR3 bases: TGTGCCAGCACTCGCACCCCCTCGGGACTAGAGCAGTACGTC.

The chain is built from TRBV7-2 and TRBJ2-7; 8 bases map to TRBD2. Germline V gene lookup returns CDR1 SGHTA and CDR2 FQGNSA. V lost 7 bases to trimming and J lost 1 base; unmatched junction nucleotides: 9. This CDR3 comprises 15 residues. As DNA, the CDR3 is TGTGCCAGCACCAAGGGTAGCGGGGTATCCTACGAGCAGTACTTC. Its protein product is CASTKGSGVSYEQYF.

The sample holds a few counts of this clone. The rearrangement joins TRBV10-3 to TRBJ2-1; no firm D call. The V gene's germline CDR1 is ENHRY and CDR2 SYGVKD. V lost 3 bases and J lost 0, with 9 bases in between. This CDR3 spans 15 amino acids. CDR3 nucleotides: TGTGCCATCAGTGACGGCGGATCCTCCTACAATGAGCAGTTCTTC. This gives the protein CAISDGGSSYNEQFF.

In its sample, this clone was seen a few times. The J gene is TRBJ2-4, the V gene TRBV5-1; 13 nucleotides align to TRBD2. Germline V gives CDR1 SGHRS, CDR2 YFSETQ. CDR3 length: 20 residues. V shed 4 bases and J 6 bases; nucleotides not matched to a gene: 19. CDR3 DNA: TGCGCCAGCAGCCAGGGGCCGCCCATATGGACTAGCGGGAGCGGAAACATTCAGTACTTC. Encoded protein: CASSQGPPIWTSGSGNIQYF.

This clone came up a few times. This chain joins TRBV4-1 and TRBJ2-5, with TRBD2 identical over 15 bases. The J segment lost 5 bases and the V segment lost 4 bases, leaving 8 bases of the junction unmatched. CDR3 length: 17 residues. Germline CDR1 and CDR2: MGHRA and YSYEKL. CDR3 region: CASSPSGLAGGAETQYF. As DNA, the CDR3 is TGCGCCAGCAGCCCGTCGGGACTAGCGGGGGGTGCGGAGACCCAGTACTTC.

This clone occurred a few times. The V and J genes are TRBV30 and TRBJ1-2, with TRBD1 matching 7 bases. Germline V CDR1 and CDR2: GTSNPN, SVGIG (reference sequence). This CDR3 is built from 13 residues. Trimming cost V 1 base and J 7 bases; bases outside gene matches: 6. The CDR3 DNA sequence: TGTGCCTGGAGTGCTACAGGGGTTCGTGGCTACACCTTC. This codes for CAWSATGVRGYTF.